This T cell receptor beta chain stems from a study of technical replicates of blood from a few donors. Sequencing used immunoSEQ multiplex PCR; TCRdb keeps in-frame clones, though not all of them. The repertoire holds over 70,000 clones, 85% to 95% seen once, with about 4.3% in the top ten. CDR1 and CDR2 (germline): LNHDA, SQIVND (reference sequence). The CDR3 sequence is 14 residues long. Trimming took 2 bases from V and 9 from J, leaving 14 bases between them. This clone has only a few counts. The chain has TRBV19 and TRBJ2-1, with D possibly matching TRBD1 (8 bases). The TCR comes from a human donor in good health. Some clones in this sample may be carry-over from other donors' samples. The sequenced sample consisted of PBMCs. CDR3 protein: CASSIQAGTGEQFF. The CDR3, as DNA: TGTGCCAGTAGTATACAAGCGGGGACAGGTGAGCAGTTCTTC.